This T cell receptor (beta chain) was sequenced for a study of PD-1 blockade in mismatch repair-deficient tumors (dated by TCRdb to between 2016 and 2019). At the level of the whole study: Between September 2013 and late 2016, 86 consecutive patients with about 12 mismatch repair-deficient cancer types, all previously treated and progressing, were enrolled in the trial. Tumor-associated T cell clones in the peripheral blood of patients responding to PD-1 blockade were tracked using deep sequencing of TCR CDR3 regions. General conclusions and limits of the study: After pembrolizumab, tumor-resident clones, which were often undetectable in blood before treatment, expanded rapidly and then contracted, generally ahead of radiologic responses.

From the cysteine up to the phenylalanine, the CDR3 has a length of 14 residues. The entry retains the CDR3 DNA only, 42 bases that are in frame from base 1. CDR1 GTSNPN and CDR2 SVGIG were looked up in the germline V gene (reference sequence). Cut back by 4 bases and 1 base, the V and J ends lie 13 bases apart. Library construction relied on the immunoSEQ multiplex PCR assay. The clones in this table, taken by TCRdb from immuneACCESS, are in-frame only. Not every clone is retained; where verified, under half of the shortfall comes from an unresolved V gene, and the cause of the rest is unknown. For this sample there are 11,000 to 15,000 clones; 70% to 85% appear just once. 1.8% of the sample is held by the ten biggest clonotypes. Turning to this clone: Its antigen is still unknown. The sample holds no much larger clone one base away, and base qualities are not on file.

For every enrolled patient, mismatch repair deficiency was confirmed by either polymerase chain reaction or immunohistochemistry. TCR sequencing was carried out for three patients who responded to pembrolizumab therapy. In the phase II trial, pembrolizumab PD-1 blockade was tested prospectively in advanced mismatch repair-deficient cancers, no matter which tissue of origin the cancers came from. Serial peripheral blood T cell samples were collected before and at multiple times after starting PD-1 blockade. Blood sampling time points were reported as weeks after the first dose of pembrolizumab. The specimen comprised PBMCs, sampled approximately 14 weeks after starting pembrolizumab. The rearrangement combines TRBV30 with TRBJ1-1, with a weak D call of TRBD1 (6 bases match). The TCR comes from an adult with mismatch repair-deficient cancer. The sequenced DNA is TGTGCCTGGACCCCACAGGGAAGGAACACTGAAGCTTTCTTT. Translated, this is CAWTPQGRNTEAFF.